The 4 T cell receptor beta chains reported below all come from one sample, sequenced in a study of blood T cell repertoires in COVID-19. TCRdb's table, derived via immunoSEQ multiplex PCR, lists solely in-frame clones and lacks some. The table records around 250,000 clones, about four fifths of them present only once. Material: PBMCs or T cells enriched from blood (not recorded which). Receptors were obtained from a man between 40 and 49 years old who had been exposed to COVID-19.

This sequence joins TRBV28 and TRBJ2-7; tentative D call: TRBD2 (5 bases). The CDR3 totals 15 residues. Trimming left V 6 bases short and J 1 base short, with 16 bases between. In germline, CDR1 is MDHEN, CDR2 SYDVKM. The CDR3 DNA reads as TGTGCCAGCAGGTCGCGCGGGTGGGATTCCTACGAGCAGTACTTC. Its protein is CASRSRGWDSYEQYF.

This clone appeared a single time. The chain carries TRBV5-1 and TRBJ1-5, with D possibly being TRBD1 (6 bases). CDR3 length: 16 amino acids. Germline CDR1 and CDR2: SGHRS and YFSETQ. The V and J ends lost 4 bases and 2 bases respectively, with 16 bases between them. The CDR3 sequence is CASSPGGREGNQPQHF. The CDR3, as DNA: TGCGCCAGCAGCCCCGGGGGGCGGGAGGGCAATCAGCCCCAGCATTTT.

The chain combines TRBV18 with TRBJ1-1; D may be TRBD1 (6 bases). The germline gives CDR1 KGHSH, CDR2 LQKENI. The CDR3 totals 15 residues. Trimming removed 3 bases at V and 2 bases at J, with 13 bases between. CDR3: CASSPGTGSNTEAFF. CDR3 nucleotide sequence: TGTGCCAGCTCACCTGGCACAGGGTCAAACACTGAAGCTTTCTTT. Full variable domain (missing parts from reference TRBV18 and TRBJ1-1): NAGVMQNPRHLVRRRGQEARLRCSPMKGHSHVYWYRQLPEEGLKFMVYLQKENIIDESGMPKERFSAEFPKEGPSILRIQQVVRGDSAAYFCASSPGTGSNTEAFFGQGTRLTVV.

V and J are TRBV24-1 and TRBJ2-7; D might be TRBD1 (7 bases). Trimming shortened V by 8 bases and J by 2 bases, and 15 bases separated the two germline ends. The CDR3 sequence is 14 residues long. Germline V gene data show CDR1 as KGHDR and CDR2 as SFDVKD. CDR3: CATTLPGGPYEQYF. The CDR3 DNA follows: TGTGCCACCACTCTCCCAGGGGGGCCCTACGAGCAGTACTTC.